The rows below give T cell receptor beta chains drawn from one sample of a study of T cells after yellow fever vaccination. A single record per CDR3 protein comes from TCRdb applying MiXCR to the 5' RACE reads. This sample yields under 350,000 distinct CDR3 sequences, of which over 4% are seen a single time; roughly 24% belongs to the top ten. Sequenced material: PBMCs, taken 5 days after the yellow fever booster vaccination. Every receptor here comes from a man between 18 and 29 years old who received the YFV17D yellow fever vaccine. Both conserved end residues are part of each CDR3. The order of the fields is D gene, J gene, V gene, clone size, CDR3 protein, CDR3 DNA. A D gene is named only where the DNA matches it firmly. The listing skips clone size in some rows; elsewhere it reads once, few, many or a size class.

>NA|TRBJ2-7|TRBV12-3/TRBV12-4|few
CASSFLSEVAYEQYF
TGTGCCAGCAGTTTTCTATCGGAAGTGGCCTACGAGCAGTACTTC
>NA|TRBJ2-1|TRBV7-3|many
CASSYSGDNEQFF
TGTGCCAGCAGCTACAGCGGTGACAATGAGCAGTTCTTC
>NA|TRBJ2-1|TRBV18|many
CASSPFQENNEQFF
TGTGCCAGCTCACCTTTCCAGGAGAACAATGAGCAGTTCTTC
>TRBD1|TRBJ2-7|TRBV20-1|NA
CSASRDRGSYEQYF
TGCAGTGCTAGTAGGGACAGGGGGTCCTACGAGCAGTACTTC
>TRBD2|TRBJ2-1|TRBV24-1|NA
CATPRTSNEQFF
TGTGCCACCCCCCGGACTAGCAATGAGCAGTTCTTC
>TRBD2|TRBJ2-1|TRBV4-2|many
CASSQPGLAGGLGEQFF
TGTGCCAGCAGCCAACCGGGACTAGCGGGGGGGCTCGGTGAGCAGTTCTTC
>TRBD1|TRBJ1-3|TRBV7-2|NA
CASRFDRASGNTIYF
TGTGCCAGCAGATTCGACAGGGCCTCTGGAAACACCATATATTTT
>NA|TRBJ2-2|TRBV2|few
CASRAQGQVTGELFF
TGTGCCAGCAGAGCACAGGGTCAAGTCACCGGGGAGCTGTTTTTT
>NA|TRBJ2-2|TRBV6-5|NA
CASSYTGDGELFF
TGTGCCAGCAGTTACACTGGGGACGGGGAGCTGTTTTTT
>NA|TRBJ2-7|TRBV6-1|NA
CASKVVGGIYEQYF
TGTGCCAGCAAGGTAGTTGGGGGTATCTACGAGCAGTACTTC
>NA|TRBJ2-5|TRBV4-1|NA
CASSQVNLVTFETQYF
TGCGCCAGCAGCCAAGTCAACCTAGTTACTTTTGAGACCCAGTACTTC
>NA|TRBJ2-4|TRBV12-3/TRBV12-4|few
CASSSSTGVPYF
TGTGCCAGCAGTTCCTCAACCGGGGTTCCGTACTTC
>NA|TRBJ1-1|TRBV4-1|few
CASSQVGGAGAFF
TGCGCCAGCAGCCAAGTCGGGGGGGCGGGGGCTTTCTTT
>TRBD1|TRBJ2-5|TRBV4-1|few
CASSPMAGTGQETQYF
TGCGCCAGCAGCCCAATGGCCGGGACAGGACAAGAGACCCAGTACTTC
>NA|TRBJ2-1|TRBV7-9|NA
CASSLLGQGIYNEQFF
TGTGCCAGCAGCTTACTTGGGCAGGGAATATACAATGAGCAGTTCTTC
>NA|TRBJ2-5|TRBV7-9|few
CASSFGQEQETQYF
TGTGCCAGCAGCTTCGGCCAGGAGCAAGAGACCCAGTACTTC
>NA|TRBJ1-1|TRBV9|NA
CASSVDRINTEAFF
TGTGCCAGCAGCGTAGACAGGATAAACACTGAAGCTTTCTTT
>TRBD1|TRBJ1-6|TRBV7-2|many
CASSLEQGLPLHF
TGTGCCAGCAGCTTAGAACAGGGGCTACCCCTCCACTTT
>TRBD1|TRBJ2-7|TRBV19|few
CASSPRDRGNYEQYF
TGTGCCAGTAGTCCAAGGGACAGGGGCAACTACGAGCAGTACTTC
>NA|TRBJ2-1|TRBV20-1|few
CSAPLTGGSTFF
TGCAGTGCCCCCCTTACGGGGGGCTCTACGTTCTTC
>NA|TRBJ1-1|TRBV5-1|many
CASTRGGNMNTEAFF
TGCGCCAGCACCCGGGGGGGGAACATGAACACTGAAGCTTTCTTT
>TRBD1|TRBJ2-2|TRBV5-4|many
CASSSGTGHTGELFF
TGTGCCAGCAGCTCCGGGACAGGGCACACCGGGGAGCTGTTTTTT
>NA|TRBJ2-5|TRBV5-1|few
CASSDDWDGETQYF
TGCGCCAGCAGCGACGATTGGGACGGGGAGACCCAGTACTTC
>TRBD2|TRBJ2-5|TRBV15|NA
CATSRAQAGAAETQYF
TGTGCCACCAGCAGAGCGCAAGCGGGGGCGGCGGAGACCCAGTACTTC
>NA|TRBJ1-6|TRBV4-1|many
CASSQVGARVVNSPLHF
TGCGCCAGCAGCCAAGTGGGGGCCAGGGTGGTAAATTCACCCCTCCACTTT
>TRBD1|TRBJ2-5|TRBV5-1|few
CASSIYGTDQETQYF
TGCGCCAGCAGCATATACGGGACAGACCAAGAGACCCAGTACTTC
>TRBD2|TRBJ2-1|TRBV4-2|NA
CASSQGLAGPSSYNEQFF
TGTGCCAGCAGCCAGGGACTAGCGGGGCCGAGCTCCTACAATGAGCAGTTCTTC
>TRBD1|TRBJ1-4|TRBV18|many
CASSPPNRGLFF
TGTGCCAGCTCACCGCCAAACAGGGGACTGTTTTTT
>TRBD2|TRBJ2-2|TRBV5-4|few
CASSPGGGRELFF
TGTGCCAGCAGCCCGGGGGGAGGGCGGGAGCTGTTTTTT
>NA|TRBJ2-7|TRBV10-2|few
CASSVVGLQSYEQYF
TGCGCCAGCAGTGTTGTGGGGCTCCAGTCCTACGAGCAGTACTTC
>TRBD1|TRBJ2-3|TRBV20-1|NA
CSAQGQDFTDTQYF
TGCAGTGCTCAAGGACAGGATTTCACAGATACGCAGTATTTT
>TRBD2|TRBJ2-3|TRBV11-2|few
CASSLGVAGPSTDTQYF
TGTGCCAGCAGCTTAGGGGTAGCGGGTCCTAGCACAGATACGCAGTATTTT